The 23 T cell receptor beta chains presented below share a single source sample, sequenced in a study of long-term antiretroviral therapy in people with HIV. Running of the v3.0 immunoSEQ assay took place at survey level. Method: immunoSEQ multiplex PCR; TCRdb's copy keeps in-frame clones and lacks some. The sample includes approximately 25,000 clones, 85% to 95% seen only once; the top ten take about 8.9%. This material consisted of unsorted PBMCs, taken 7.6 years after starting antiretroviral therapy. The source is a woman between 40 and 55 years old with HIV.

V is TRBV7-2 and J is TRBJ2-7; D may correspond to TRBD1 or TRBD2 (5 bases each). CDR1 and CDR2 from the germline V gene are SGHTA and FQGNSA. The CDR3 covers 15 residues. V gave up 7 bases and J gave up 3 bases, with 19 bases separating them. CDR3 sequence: CASKEVGTGNYEQYF. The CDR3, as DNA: TGTGCCAGCAAAGAGGTAGGGACGGGCAACTACGAGCAGTACTTC.

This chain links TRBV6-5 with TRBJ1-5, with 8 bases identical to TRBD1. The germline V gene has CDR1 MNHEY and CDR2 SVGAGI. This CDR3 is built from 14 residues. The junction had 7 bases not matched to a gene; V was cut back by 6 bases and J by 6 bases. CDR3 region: CASSPDRVSQPQHF. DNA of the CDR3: TGTGCCAGCAGCCCGGACAGGGTGAGTCAGCCCCAGCATTTT.

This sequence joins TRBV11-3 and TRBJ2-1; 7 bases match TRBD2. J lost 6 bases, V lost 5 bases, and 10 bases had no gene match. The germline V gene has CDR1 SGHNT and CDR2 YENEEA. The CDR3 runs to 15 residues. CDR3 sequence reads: CASSPPGGAGNEQFF. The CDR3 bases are TGTGCCAGCAGCCCCCCGGGGGGAGCGGGCAATGAGCAGTTCTTC.

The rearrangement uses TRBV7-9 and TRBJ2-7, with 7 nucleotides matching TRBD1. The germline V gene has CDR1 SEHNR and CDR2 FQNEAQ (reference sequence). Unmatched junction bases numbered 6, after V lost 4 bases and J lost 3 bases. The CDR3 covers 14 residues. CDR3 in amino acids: CASSSSGTDYEQYF. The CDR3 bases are TGTGCCAGCAGCTCTTCCGGGACAGACTACGAGCAGTACTTC.

The CDR3 sequence is CASAQNSPQHF. The CDR3 DNA is TGTGCTAGTGCTCAAAATTCCCCCCAGCATTTT. The chain has TRBV12-5 and TRBJ1-5, with D uncertain. CDR1 is LGHNT and CDR2 is FRNRAP in the germline V gene. The CDR3 consists of 11 residues. The V end was cut by 7 bases, the J end by 10 bases, with 11 bases between.

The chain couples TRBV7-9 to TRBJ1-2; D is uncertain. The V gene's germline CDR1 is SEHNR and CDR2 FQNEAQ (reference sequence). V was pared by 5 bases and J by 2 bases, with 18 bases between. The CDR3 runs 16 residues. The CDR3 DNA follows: TGTGCCAGCAGCGAAGAGCCCCCACCAATAAACTATGGCTACACCTTC. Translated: CASSEEPPPINYGYTF.

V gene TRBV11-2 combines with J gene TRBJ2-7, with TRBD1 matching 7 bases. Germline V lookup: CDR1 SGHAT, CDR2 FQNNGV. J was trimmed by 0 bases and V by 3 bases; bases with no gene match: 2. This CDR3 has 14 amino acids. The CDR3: CASSLGQRSYEQYF. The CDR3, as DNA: TGTGCCAGCAGCTTGGGACAGCGCTCCTACGAGCAGTACTTC.

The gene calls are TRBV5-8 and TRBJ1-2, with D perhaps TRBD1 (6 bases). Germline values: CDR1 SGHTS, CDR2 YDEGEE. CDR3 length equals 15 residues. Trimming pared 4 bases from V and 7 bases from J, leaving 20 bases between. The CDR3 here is CASSDWTARRAGYTF. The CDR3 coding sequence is TGTGCCAGCAGCGACTGGACAGCCCGCCGAGCTGGCTACACCTTC.

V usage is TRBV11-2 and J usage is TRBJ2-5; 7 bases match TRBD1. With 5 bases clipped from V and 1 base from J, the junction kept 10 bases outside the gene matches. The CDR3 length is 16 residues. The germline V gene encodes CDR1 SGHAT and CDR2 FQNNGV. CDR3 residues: CASSEGVRDSQETQYF. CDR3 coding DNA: TGTGCCAGCAGCGAAGGGGTACGGGACAGCCAAGAGACCCAGTACTTC.

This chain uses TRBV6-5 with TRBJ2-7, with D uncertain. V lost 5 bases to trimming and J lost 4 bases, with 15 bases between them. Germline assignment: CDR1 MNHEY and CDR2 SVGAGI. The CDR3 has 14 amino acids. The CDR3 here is CASSEGWARYEQYF. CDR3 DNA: TGTGCCAGCAGTGAAGGGTGGGCGCGGTACGAGCAGTACTTC.

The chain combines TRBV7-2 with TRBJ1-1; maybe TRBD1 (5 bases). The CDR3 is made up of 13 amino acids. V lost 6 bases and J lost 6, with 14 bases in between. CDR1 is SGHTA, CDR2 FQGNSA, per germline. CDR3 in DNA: TGTGCCAGCAGGTTCCAGGGTAAGGCTGAAGCTTTCTTT. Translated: CASRFQGKAEAFF.

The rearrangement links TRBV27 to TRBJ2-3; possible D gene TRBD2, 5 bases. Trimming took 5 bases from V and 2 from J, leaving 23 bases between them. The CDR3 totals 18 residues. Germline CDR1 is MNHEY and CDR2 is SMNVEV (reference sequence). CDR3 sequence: CASSPVVIRTLHTDTQYF. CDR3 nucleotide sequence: TGTGCCAGCAGTCCCGTAGTCATTAGGACTTTACACACAGATACGCAGTATTTT.

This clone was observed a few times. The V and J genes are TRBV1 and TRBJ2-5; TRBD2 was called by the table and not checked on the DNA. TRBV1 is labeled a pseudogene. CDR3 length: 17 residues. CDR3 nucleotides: TGCACCAGCAGCCCGACTAGCGGGGGGTCAGGACAAGAGACCCAGTACTTC. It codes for CTSSPTSGGSGQETQYF.

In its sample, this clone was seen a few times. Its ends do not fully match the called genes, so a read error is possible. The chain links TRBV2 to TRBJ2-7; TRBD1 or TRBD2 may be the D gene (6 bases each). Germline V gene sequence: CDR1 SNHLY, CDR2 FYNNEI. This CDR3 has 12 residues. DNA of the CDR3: TGTGCCAGCAGTGAGGACCCCAGGGGAGGAGACTTC. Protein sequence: CASSEDPRGGDF.

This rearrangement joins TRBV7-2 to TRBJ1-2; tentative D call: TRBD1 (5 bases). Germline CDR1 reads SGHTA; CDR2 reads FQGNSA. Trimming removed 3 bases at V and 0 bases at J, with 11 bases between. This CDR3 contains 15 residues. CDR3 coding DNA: TGTGCCAGCAGCTTTAGACAGAGTGCTAACTATGGCTACACCTTC. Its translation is CASSFRQSANYGYTF.

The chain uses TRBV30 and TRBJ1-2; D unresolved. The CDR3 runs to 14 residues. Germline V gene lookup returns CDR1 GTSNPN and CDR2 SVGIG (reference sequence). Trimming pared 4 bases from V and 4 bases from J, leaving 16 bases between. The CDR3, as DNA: TGTGCCTGGACGAATTGGAGGGAGGGCTATGGCTACACCTTC. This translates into CAWTNWREGYGYTF. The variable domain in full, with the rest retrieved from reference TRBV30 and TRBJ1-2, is SQTIHQWPATLVQPVGSPLSLECTVEGTSNPNLYWYRQAAGRGLQLLFYSVGIGQISSEVPQNLSASRPQDRQFILSSKKLLLSDSGFYLCAWTNWREGYGYTFGSGTRLTVV.

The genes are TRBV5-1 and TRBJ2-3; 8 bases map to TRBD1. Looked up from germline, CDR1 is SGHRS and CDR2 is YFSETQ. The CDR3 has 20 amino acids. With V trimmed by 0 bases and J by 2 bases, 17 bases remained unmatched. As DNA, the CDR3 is TGCGCCAGCAGCTTGGCCATTCTATCGGCGGACAGGGAGATCACAGATACGCAGTATTTT. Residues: CASSLAILSADREITDTQYF.

CDR3 nucleotides: TGTGCCAGCAGCGCGGACAGGGGAAACACCATATATTTT. Its translation: CASSADRGNTIYF. V and J are TRBV21-1 and TRBJ1-3; the table's TRBD1 call for D was not verified on the DNA. TRBV21-1 is described as a pseudogene. The CDR3 consists of 13 residues.

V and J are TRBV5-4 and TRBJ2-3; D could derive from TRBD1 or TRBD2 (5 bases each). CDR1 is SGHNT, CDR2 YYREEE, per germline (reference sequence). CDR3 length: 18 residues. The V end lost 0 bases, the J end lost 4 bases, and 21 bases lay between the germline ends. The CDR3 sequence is CASSLGPGVGVVADTQYF. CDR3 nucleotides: TGTGCCAGCAGCTTGGGTCCGGGCGTGGGGGTAGTCGCAGATACGCAGTATTTT. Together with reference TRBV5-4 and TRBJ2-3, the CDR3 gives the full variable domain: ETGVTQSPTHLIKTRGQQVTLRCSSQSGHNTVSWYQQALGQGPQFIFQYYREEENGRGNFPPRFSGLQFPNYSSELNVNALELDDSALYLCASSLGPGVGVVADTQYFGPGTRLTVL.

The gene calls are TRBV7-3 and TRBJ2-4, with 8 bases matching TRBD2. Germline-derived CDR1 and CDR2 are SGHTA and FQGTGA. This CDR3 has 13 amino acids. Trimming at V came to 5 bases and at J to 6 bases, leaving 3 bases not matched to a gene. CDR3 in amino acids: CASSRGLANIQYF. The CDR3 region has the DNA TGTGCCAGCAGCAGAGGACTAGCAAACATTCAGTACTTC. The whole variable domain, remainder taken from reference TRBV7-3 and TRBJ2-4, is GAGVSQTPSNKVTEKGKYVELRCDPISGHTALYWYRQSLGQGPEFLIYFQGTGAADDSGLPNDRFFAVRPEGSVSTLKIQRTERGDSAVYLCASSRGLANIQYFGAGTRLSVL.

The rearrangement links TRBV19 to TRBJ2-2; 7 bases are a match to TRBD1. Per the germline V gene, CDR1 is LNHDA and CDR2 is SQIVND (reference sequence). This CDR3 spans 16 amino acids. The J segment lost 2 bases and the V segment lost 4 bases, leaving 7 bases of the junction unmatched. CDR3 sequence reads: CASSTSGTVNTGELFF. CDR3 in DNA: TGTGCCAGTAGTACCTCCGGGACAGTCAACACCGGGGAGCTGTTTTTT.

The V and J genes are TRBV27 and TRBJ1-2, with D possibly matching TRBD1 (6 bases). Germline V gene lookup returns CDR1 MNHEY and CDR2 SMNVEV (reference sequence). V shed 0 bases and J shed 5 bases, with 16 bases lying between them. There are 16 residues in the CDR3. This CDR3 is CASSLSLGGLGYGYTF. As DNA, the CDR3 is TGTGCCAGCAGTTTATCCCTGGGGGGGCTTGGTTATGGCTACACCTTC.

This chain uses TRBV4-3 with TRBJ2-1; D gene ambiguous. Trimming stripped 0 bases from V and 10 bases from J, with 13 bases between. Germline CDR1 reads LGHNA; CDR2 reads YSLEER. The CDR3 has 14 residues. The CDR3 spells CASSQDHRAREQFF. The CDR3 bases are TGCGCCAGCAGCCAAGATCATCGGGCAAGGGAGCAGTTCTTC.